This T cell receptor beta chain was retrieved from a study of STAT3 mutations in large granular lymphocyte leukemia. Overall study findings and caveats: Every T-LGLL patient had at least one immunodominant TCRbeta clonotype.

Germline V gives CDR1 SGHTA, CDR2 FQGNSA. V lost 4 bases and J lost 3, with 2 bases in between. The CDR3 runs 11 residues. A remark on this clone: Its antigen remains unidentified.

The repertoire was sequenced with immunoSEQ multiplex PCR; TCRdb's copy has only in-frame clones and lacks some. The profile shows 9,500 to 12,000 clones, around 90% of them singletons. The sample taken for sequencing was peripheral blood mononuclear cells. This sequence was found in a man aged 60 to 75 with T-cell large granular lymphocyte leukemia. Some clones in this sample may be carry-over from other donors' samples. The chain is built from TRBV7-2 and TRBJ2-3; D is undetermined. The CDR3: CASSWTDTQYF. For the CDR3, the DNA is TGTGCCAGCAGCTGGACAGATACGCAGTATTTT.